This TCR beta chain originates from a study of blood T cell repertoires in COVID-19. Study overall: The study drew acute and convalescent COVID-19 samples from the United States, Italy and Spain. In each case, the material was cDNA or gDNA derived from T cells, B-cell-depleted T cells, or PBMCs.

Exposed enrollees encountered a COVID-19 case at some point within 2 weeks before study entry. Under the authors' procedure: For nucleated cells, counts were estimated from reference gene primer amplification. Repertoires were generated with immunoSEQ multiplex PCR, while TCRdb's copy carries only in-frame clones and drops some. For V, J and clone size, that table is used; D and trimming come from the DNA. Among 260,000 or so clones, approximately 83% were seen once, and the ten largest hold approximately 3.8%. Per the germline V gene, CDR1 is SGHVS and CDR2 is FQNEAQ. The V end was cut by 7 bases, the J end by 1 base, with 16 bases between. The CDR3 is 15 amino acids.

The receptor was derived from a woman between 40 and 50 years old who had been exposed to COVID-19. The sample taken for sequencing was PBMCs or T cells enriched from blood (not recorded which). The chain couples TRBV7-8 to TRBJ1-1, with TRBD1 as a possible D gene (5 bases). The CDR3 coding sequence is TGTGCCAGCACCTACGCGGGACGGAAGAACACTGAAGCTTTCTTT. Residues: CASTYAGRKNTEAFF.